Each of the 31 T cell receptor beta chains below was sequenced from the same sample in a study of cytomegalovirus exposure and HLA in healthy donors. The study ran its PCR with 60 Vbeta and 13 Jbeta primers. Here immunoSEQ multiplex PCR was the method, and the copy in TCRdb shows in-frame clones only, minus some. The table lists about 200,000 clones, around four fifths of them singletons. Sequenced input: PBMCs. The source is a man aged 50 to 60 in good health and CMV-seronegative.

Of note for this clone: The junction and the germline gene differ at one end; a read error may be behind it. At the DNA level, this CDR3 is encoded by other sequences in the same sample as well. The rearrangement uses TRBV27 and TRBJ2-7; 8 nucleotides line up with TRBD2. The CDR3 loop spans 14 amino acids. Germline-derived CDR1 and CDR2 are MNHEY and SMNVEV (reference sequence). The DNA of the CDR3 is TGTGCTAGCAGTTTATACGGGGGGGGCTACGAGCAGTACTTC. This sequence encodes CASSLYGGGYEQYF.

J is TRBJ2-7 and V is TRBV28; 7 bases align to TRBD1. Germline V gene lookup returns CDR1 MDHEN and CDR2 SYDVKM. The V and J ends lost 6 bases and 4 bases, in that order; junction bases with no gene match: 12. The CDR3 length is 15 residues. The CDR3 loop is CASRSQGVRLYEQYF. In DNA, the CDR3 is TGTGCCAGCAGATCCCAGGGGGTACGGTTGTACGAGCAGTACTTC.

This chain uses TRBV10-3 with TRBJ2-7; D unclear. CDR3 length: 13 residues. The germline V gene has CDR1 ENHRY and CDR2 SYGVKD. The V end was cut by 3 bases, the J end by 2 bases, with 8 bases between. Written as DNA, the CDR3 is TGTGCCATCAGTGAATCGGGTACCTACGAGCAGTACTTC. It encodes CAISESGTYEQYF.

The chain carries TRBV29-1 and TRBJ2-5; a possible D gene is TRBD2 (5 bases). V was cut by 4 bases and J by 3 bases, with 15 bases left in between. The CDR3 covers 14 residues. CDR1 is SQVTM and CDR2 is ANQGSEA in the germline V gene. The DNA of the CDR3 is TGCAGCGTTGTCGGTGGCATCGGGAAAGAGACCCAGTACTTC. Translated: CSVVGGIGKETQYF.

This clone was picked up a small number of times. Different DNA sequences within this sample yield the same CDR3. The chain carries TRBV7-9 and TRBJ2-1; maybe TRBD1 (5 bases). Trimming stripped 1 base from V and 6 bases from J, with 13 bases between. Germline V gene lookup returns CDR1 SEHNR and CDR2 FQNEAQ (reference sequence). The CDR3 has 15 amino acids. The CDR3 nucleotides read TGTGCCAGCAGCTTAGGGGGCTATCCGGTCAATGAGCAGTTCTTC. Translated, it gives CASSLGGYPVNEQFF.

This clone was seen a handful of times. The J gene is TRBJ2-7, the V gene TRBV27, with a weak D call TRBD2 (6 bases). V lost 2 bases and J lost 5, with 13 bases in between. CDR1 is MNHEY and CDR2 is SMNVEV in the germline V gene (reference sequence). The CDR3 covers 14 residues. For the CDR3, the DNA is TGTGCCAGCAGTTTACTGGAGGGGAGCGACGAGCAGTACTTC. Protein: CASSLLEGSDEQYF.

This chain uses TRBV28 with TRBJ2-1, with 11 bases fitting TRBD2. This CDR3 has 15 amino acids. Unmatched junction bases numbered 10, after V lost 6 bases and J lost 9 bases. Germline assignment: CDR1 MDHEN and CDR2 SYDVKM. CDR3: CASRDLRLAGGEQFF. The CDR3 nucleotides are TGTGCCAGCAGGGACCTTCGGCTAGCGGGAGGTGAGCAGTTCTTC.

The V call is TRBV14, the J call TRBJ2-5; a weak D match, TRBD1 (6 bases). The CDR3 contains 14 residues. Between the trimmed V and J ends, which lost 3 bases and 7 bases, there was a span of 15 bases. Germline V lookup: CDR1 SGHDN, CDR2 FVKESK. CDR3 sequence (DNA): TGTGCCAGCAGCCACTACAGGGTTACAGGGACCCAGTACTTC. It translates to CASSHYRVTGTQYF.

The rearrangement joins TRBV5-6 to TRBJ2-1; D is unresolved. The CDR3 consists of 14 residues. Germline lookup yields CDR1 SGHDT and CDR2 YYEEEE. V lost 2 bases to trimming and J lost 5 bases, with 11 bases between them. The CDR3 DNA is TGTGCCAGCAGCTTTGTGGGCCGCGACAATGAGCAGTTCTTC. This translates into CASSFVGRDNEQFF.

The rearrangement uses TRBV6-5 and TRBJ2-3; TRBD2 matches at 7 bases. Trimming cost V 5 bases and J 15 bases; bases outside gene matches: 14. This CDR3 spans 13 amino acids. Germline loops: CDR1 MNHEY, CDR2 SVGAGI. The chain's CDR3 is CASSGDSGLSRYF. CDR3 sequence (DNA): TGTGCCAGCAGTGGGGATAGCGGGCTCTCGCGATATTTT.

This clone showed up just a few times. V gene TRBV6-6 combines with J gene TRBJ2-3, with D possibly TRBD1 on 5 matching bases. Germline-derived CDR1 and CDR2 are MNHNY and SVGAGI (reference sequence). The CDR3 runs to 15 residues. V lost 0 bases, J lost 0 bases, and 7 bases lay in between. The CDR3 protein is CASSYSDRSTDTQYF. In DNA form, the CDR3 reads TGTGCCAGCAGTTACTCAGACAGAAGCACAGATACGCAGTATTTT.

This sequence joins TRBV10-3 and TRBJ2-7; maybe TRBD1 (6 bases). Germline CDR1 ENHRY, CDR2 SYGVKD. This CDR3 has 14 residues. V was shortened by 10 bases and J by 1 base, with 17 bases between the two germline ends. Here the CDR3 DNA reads TGTGCCACCAGAGGTACGGGGACATCCTACGAGCAGTACTTC. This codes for CATRGTGTSYEQYF.

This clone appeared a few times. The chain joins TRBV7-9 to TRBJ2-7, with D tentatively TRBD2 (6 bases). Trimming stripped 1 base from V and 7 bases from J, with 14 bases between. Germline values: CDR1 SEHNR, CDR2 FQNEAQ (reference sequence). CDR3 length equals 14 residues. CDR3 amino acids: CASSLVGGPNEQYF. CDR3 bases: TGTGCCAGCAGCTTAGTCGGGGGACCAAATGAGCAGTACTTC.

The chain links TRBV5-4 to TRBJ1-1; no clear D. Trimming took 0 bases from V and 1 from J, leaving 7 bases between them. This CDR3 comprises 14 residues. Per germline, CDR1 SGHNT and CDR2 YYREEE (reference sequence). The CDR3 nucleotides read TGTGCCAGCAGCTTGGGACTGCAGAACACTGAAGCTTTCTTT. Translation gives CASSLGLQNTEAFF.

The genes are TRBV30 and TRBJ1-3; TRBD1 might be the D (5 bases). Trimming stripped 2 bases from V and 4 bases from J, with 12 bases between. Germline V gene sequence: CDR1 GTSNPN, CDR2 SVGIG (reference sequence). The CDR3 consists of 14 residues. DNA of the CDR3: TGTGCCTGGAGTAGGCAGGGATCCGGAAACACCATATATTTT. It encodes CAWSRQGSGNTIYF.

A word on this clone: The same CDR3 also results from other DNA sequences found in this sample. This CDR3 reads CASSVGGRGSYNEQFF. The DNA of the CDR3 is TGTGCCAGCAGCGTAGGCGGGAGGGGCTCCTACAATGAGCAGTTCTTC. The rearrangement links TRBV9 to TRBJ2-1, with 9 bases aligning to TRBD2. Germline CDR1 is SGDLS and CDR2 is YYNGEE. V trimming: 0 bases; J trimming: 0 bases; junction bases outside the gene matches: 1. The CDR3 length is 16 residues.

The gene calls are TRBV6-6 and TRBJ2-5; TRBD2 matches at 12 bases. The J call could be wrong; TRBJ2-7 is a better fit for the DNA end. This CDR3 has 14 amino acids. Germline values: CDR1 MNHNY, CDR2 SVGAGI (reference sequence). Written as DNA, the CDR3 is TGTGCCAGCAGTTCTAGCGGGAGGGACTACGAGCAGTACTTC. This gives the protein CASSSSGRDYEQYF.

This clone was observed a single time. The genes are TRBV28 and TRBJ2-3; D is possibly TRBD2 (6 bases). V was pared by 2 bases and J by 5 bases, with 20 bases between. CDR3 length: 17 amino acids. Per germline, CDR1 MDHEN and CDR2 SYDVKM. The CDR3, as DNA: TGTGCCAGCAGTTTACCCCCAGGTACCGGGAGAGGAGATACGCAGTATTTT. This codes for CASSLPPGTGRGDTQYF. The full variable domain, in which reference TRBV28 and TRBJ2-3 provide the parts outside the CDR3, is DVKVTQSSRYLVKRTGEKVFLECVQDMDHENMFWYRQDPGLGLRLIYFSYDVKMKEKGDIPEGYSVSREKKERFSLILESASTNQTSMYLCASSLPPGTGRGDTQYFGPGTRLTVL.

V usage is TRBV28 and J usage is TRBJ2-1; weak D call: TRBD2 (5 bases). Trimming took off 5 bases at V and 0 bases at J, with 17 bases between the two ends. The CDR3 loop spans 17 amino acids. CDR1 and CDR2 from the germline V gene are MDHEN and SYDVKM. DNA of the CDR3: TGTGCCAGCAGTCCGCTCGGACTCTCTTTCTCCTACAATGAGCAGTTCTTC. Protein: CASSPLGLSFSYNEQFF.

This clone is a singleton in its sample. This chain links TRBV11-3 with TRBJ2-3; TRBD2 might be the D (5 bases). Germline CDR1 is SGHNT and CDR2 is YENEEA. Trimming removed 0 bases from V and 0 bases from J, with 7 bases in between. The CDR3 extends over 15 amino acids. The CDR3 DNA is TGTGCCAGCAGCTTAGACGGGGATAGCACAGATACGCAGTATTTT. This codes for CASSLDGDSTDTQYF.

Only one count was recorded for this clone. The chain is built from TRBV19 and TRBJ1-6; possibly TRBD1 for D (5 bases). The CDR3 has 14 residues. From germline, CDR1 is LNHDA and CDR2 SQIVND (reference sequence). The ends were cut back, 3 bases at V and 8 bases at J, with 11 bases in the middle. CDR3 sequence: CASSMAGWDSPLHF. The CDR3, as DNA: TGTGCCAGTAGTATGGCAGGGTGGGATTCACCCCTCCACTTT.

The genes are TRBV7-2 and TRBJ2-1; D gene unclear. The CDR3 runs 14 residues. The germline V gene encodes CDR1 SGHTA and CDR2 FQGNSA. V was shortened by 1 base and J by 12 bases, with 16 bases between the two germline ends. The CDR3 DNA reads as TGTGCCAGCAGCTTAGGTGCAGGTGATGGGTTGCAGTTCTTC. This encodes CASSLGAGDGLQFF.

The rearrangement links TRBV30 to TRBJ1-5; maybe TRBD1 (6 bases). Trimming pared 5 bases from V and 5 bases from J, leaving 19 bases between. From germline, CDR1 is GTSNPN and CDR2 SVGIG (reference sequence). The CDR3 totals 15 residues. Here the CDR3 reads CAWSLGGAGDQPQHF. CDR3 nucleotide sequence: TGTGCCTGGTCCCTAGGTGGGGCAGGGGATCAGCCCCAGCATTTT.

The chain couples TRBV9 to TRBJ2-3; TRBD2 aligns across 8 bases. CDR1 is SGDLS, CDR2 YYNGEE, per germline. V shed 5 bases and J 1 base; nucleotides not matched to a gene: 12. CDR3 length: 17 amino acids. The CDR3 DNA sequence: TGTGCCAGCAGTGCTTCCTTAAGCGGGAGAGGCACAGATACGCAGTATTTT. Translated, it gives CASSASLSGRGTDTQYF.

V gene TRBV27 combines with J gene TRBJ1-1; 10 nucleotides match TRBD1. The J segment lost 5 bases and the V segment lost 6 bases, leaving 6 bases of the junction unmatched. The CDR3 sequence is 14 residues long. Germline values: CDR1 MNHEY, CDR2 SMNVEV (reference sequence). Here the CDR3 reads CASSRQGARTEAFF. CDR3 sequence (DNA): TGTGCCAGCAGCCGACAGGGGGCACGTACTGAAGCTTTCTTT.

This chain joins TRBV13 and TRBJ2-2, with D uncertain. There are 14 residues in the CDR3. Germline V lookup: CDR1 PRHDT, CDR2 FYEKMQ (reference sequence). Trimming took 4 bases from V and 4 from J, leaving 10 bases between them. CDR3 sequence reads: CASSSWRTTGELFF. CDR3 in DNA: TGTGCCAGCAGCTCCTGGAGAACCACCGGGGAGCTGTTTTTT.

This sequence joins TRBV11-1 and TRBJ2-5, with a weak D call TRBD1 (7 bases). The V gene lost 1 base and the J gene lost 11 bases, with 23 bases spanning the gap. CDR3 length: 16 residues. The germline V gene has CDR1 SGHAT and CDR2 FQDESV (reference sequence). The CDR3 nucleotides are TGTGCCAGCAGCTTAGAATTTGGAGGGGGCCGCGTGGAGCAGTACTTC. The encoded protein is CASSLEFGGGRVEQYF.

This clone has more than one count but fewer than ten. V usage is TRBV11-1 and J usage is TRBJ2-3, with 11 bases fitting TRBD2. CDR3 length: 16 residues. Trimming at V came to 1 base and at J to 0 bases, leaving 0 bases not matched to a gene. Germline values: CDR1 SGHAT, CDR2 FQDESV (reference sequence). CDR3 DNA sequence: TGTGCCAGCAGCTTAGGGACTAGCGGGAGCACAGATACGCAGTATTTT. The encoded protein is CASSLGTSGSTDTQYF.

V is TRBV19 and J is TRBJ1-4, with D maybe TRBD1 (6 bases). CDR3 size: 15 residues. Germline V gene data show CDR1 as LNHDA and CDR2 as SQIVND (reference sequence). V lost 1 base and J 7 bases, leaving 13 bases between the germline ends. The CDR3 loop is CASSIGERGIEKLFF. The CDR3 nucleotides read TGTGCCAGTAGTATAGGTGAAAGGGGGATTGAAAAACTGTTTTTT.

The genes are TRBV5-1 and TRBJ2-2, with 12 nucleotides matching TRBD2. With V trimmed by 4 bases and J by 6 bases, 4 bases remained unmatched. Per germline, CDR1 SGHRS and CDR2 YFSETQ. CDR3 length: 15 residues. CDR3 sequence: CASSRLAGAPGELFF. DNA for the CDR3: TGCGCCAGCAGCCGACTAGCGGGAGCCCCCGGGGAGCTGTTTTTT.

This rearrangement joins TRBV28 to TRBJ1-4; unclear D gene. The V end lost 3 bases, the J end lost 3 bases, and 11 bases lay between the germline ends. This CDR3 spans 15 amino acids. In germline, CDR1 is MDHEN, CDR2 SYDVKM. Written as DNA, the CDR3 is TGTGCCAGCAGTTTGAGGAGGGAACCTAATGAAAAACTGTTTTTT. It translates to CASSLRREPNEKLFF.